The 14 T cell receptor beta chains below were found in one sample sequenced in a study of T cells after yellow fever vaccination. TCRdb fed the 5' RACE reads into MiXCR, producing one record per CDR3 protein. The sample lists approximately 120,000 distinct CDR3 sequences; 7.5% to 10% were seen once. The sequencing used CD8+ T cells sorted from PBMCs, collected on the day of the yellow fever booster vaccination. The receptors derive from a man younger than 30 who received the YFV17D yellow fever vaccine.

Turning to this clonotype: Germline and junction disagree at one end, which may indicate a read error. The chain uses TRBV27 and TRBJ2-2; perhaps TRBD1 as D (6 bases). The germline V gene has CDR1 MNHEY and CDR2 SMNVEV (reference sequence). The CDR3 sequence is 15 residues long. CDR3 coding DNA: TGTGCCAGCAGTTCAGGGGTAAAGGGCACCGGGGAGCAGTTTTTT. This translates into CASSSGVKGTGEQFF.

The sample holds a few counts of this clonotype. The V and J genes are TRBV6-6 and TRBJ2-1; TRBD1 aligns across 9 bases. The CDR3 consists of 21 residues. CDR1 MNHNY and CDR2 SVGAGI come from the germline V gene (reference sequence). V dropped 2 bases and J dropped 4; count of bases not matched to a gene: 21. Here the CDR3 DNA reads TGTGCCAGCAGTTACCCTAAGGACAGGGGTTTGGAAAAAGGGCCTTACAATGAGCAGTTCTTC. This codes for CASSYPKDRGLEKGPYNEQFF.

In this sample, this clonotype turned up many times. J is TRBJ2-3 and V is TRBV12-3 or TRBV12-4, with 7 nucleotides matching TRBD1. This CDR3 has 15 residues. V shed 5 bases, J shed 2 bases, and the junction held 7 bases outside the gene matches. DNA for the CDR3: TGTGCCAGCAGTGACAGGGCTACCTCCACAGATACGCAGTATTTT. It specifies CASSDRATSTDTQYF.

V gene TRBV5-1 combines with J gene TRBJ1-5; 10 nucleotides align to TRBD1. Looked up from germline, CDR1 is SGHRS and CDR2 is YFSETQ. V lost 4 bases to trimming and J lost 7 bases; unmatched junction nucleotides: 8. The CDR3 has 15 amino acids. The CDR3: CASSKPGQGRQPQHF. Written as DNA, the CDR3 is TGCGCCAGCAGCAAACCGGGACAGGGGAGGCAGCCCCAGCATTTT.

V is TRBV7-3 and J is TRBJ1-5; D unresolved. The V gene's germline CDR1 is SGHTA and CDR2 FQGTGA. This CDR3 spans 15 amino acids. With 7 bases removed from V and 0 bases from J, the gap between germline ends came to 13 bases. The CDR3 region is CASNRNGYSNQPQHF. The CDR3 nucleotides read TGTGCCAGCAATCGGAACGGATATAGCAATCAGCCCCAGCATTTT.

There are a few counts of this clonotype. This CDR3 reads CASSSPRGVNSPLHF. The DNA of the CDR3 is TGTGCCAGCAGCTCCCCCCGTGGGGTTAATTCACCCCTCCACTTT. The V call is TRBV7-9, the J call TRBJ1-6; D is uncertain. Trimming took 4 bases from V and 6 from J, leaving 13 bases between them. In germline, CDR1 is SEHNR, CDR2 FQNEAQ (reference sequence). The CDR3 is 15 amino acids.

This clonotype has just one count. The chain employs TRBV29-1 and TRBJ1-1; D ambiguous. V was shortened by 4 bases and J by 5 bases, with 11 bases between the two germline ends. The germline CDR1 and CDR2 sequences are SQVTM and ANQGSEA. The CDR3 runs 12 residues. For the CDR3, the DNA is TGCAGCGTTGGGTTCTCGGGAACTGAAGCTTTCTTT. Its protein is CSVGFSGTEAFF. Full variable domain (outside the CDR3, taken from reference TRBV29-1 and TRBJ1-1): SAVISQKPSRDICQRGTSLTIQCQVDSQVTMMFWYRQQPGQSLTLIATANQGSEATYESGFVIDKFPISRPNLTFSTLTVSNMSPEDSSIYLCSVGFSGTEAFFGQGTRLTVV.

As for this clonotype: One end of the junction does not line up with germline, which may come from a read error. The chain uses TRBV7-2 and TRBJ1-1, with D possibly being TRBD1 (5 bases). CDR1 SGHTA and CDR2 FQGNSA come from the germline V gene. The CDR3 is 14 residues long. CDR3 bases: TGTGCCAGCAGCTCAGGGTTTTCGAACGCTGAAGCTTTCTTT. This encodes CASSSGFSNAEAFF.

V and J are TRBV20-1 and TRBJ2-7; the D gene is possibly TRBD1 (5 bases). Germline V gene data show CDR1 as DFQATT and CDR2 as SNEGSKA (reference sequence). This CDR3 is 14 amino acids long. Deletions cut 5 bases from V and 3 bases from J, with 17 bases between. The CDR3 here is CSARQSLDFYEQYF. The CDR3 DNA sequence: TGCAGTGCTCGACAGAGCCTCGACTTCTACGAGCAGTACTTC.

This clonotype was seen a few times. The genes are TRBV10-3 and TRBJ1-1, with 8 bases aligning to TRBD1. The trim removed 6 bases at V and 3 bases at J, leaving 6 bases unmatched. The CDR3 covers 14 residues. Looked up from germline, CDR1 is ENHRY and CDR2 is SYGVKD. CDR3 in DNA: TGTGCCATCAGGGGGACAGGAGATTACACTGAAGCTTTCTTT. Residues: CAIRGTGDYTEAFF.

The gene calls are TRBV2 and TRBJ1-2; D remains unclear. V lost 3 bases to trimming and J lost 8 bases, with 10 bases between them. The germline V gene encodes CDR1 SNHLY and CDR2 FYNNEI. The CDR3 loop spans 12 amino acids. The CDR3 protein is CASSESPDGYTF. The CDR3 DNA reads as TGTGCCAGCAGTGAGTCCCCCGACGGCTACACCTTC.

This sequence joins TRBV24-1 and TRBJ2-3, with D tentatively TRBD1 or TRBD2 (5 bases each). Germline assignment: CDR1 KGHDR and CDR2 SFDVKD. Trimming cost V 7 bases and J 6 bases, with 19 bases left between them. The CDR3 covers 15 residues. As DNA, the CDR3 is TGTGCCACCAGGCCCGGGACGGGATTGAGGGATACGCAGTATTTT. Encoded protein: CATRPGTGLRDTQYF.

The chain is built from TRBV5-6 and TRBJ2-2; D gene unclear. V was shortened by 3 bases and J by 0 bases, with 12 bases between the two germline ends. This CDR3 has 16 residues. CDR1 and CDR2 (germline): SGHDT, YYEEEE. The DNA for the CDR3 is TGTGCCAGCAGCTCGGCCAGCCCTCCGAACACCGGGGAGCTGTTTTTT. It specifies CASSSASPPNTGELFF.

A few counts support this clonotype. The chain has TRBV2 and TRBJ2-5, with a possible D match to TRBD2 (7 bases). With 2 bases removed from V and 4 bases from J, the gap between germline ends came to 14 bases. The CDR3 extends over 15 amino acids. Germline CDR1 and CDR2: SNHLY and FYNNEI. The CDR3 DNA sequence: TGTGCCAGCAGTGAAAGGGGGGGGGTTCGAGAGACCCAGTACTTC. Translation gives CASSERGGVRETQYF.